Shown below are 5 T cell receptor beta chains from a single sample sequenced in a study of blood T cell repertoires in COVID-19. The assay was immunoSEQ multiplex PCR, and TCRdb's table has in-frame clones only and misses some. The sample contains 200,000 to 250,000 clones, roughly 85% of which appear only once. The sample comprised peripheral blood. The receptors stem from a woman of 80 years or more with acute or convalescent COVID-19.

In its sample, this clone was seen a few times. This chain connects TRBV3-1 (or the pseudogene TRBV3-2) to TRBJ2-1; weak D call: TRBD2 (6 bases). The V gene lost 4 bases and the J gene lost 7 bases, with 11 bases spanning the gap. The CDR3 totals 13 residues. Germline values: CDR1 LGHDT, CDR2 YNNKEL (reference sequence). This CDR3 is CASSRGLRNEQFF. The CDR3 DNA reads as TGTGCCAGCAGCCGGGGACTTCGTAATGAGCAGTTCTTC.

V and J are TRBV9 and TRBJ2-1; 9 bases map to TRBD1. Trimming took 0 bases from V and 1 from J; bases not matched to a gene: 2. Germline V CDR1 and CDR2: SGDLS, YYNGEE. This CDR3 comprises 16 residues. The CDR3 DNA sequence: TGTGCCAGCAGCGTAGGACAGGGGGTTTCCTACAATGAGCAGTTCTTC. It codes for CASSVGQGVSYNEQFF.

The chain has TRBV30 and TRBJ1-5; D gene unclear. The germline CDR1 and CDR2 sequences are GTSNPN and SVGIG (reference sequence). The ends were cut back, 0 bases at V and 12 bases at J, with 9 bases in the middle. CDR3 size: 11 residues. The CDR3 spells CAWSVGRRQHF. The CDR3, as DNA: TGTGCCTGGAGTGTGGGCAGGCGCCAGCATTTT.

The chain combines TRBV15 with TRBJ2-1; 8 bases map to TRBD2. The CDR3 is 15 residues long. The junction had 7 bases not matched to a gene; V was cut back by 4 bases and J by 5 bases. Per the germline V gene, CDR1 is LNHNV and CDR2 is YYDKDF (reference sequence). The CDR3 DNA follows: TGTGCCACCAGCATCGCCGGGGGGGCCGACAATGAGCAGTTCTTC. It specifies CATSIAGGADNEQFF. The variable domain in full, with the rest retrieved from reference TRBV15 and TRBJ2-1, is DAMVIQNPRYQVTQFGKPVTLSCSQTLNHNVMYWYQQKSSQAPKLLFHYYDKDFNNEADTPDNFQSRRPNTSFCFLDIRSPGLGDTAMYLCATSIAGGADNEQFFGPGTRLTVL.

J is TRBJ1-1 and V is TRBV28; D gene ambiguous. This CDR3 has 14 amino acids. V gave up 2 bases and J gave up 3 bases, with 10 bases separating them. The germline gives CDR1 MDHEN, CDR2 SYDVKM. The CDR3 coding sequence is TGTGCCAGCAGTTTACCCAACAAATACACTGAAGCTTTCTTT. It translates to CASSLPNKYTEAFF.